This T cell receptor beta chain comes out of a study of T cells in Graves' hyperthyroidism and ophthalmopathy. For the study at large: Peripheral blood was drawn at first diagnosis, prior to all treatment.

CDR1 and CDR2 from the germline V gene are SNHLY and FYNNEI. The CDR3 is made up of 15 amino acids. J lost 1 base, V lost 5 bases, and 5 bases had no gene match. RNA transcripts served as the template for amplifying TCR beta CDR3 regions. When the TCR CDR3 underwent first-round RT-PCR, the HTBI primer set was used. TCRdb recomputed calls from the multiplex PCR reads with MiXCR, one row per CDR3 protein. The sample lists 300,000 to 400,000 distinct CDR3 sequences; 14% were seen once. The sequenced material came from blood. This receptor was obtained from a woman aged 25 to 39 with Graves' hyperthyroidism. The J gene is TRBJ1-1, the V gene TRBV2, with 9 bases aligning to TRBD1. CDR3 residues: CASSLQGATNTEAFF. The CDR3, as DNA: TGTGCCAGCAGTTTACAGGGGGCCACGAACACTGAAGCTTTCTTT.